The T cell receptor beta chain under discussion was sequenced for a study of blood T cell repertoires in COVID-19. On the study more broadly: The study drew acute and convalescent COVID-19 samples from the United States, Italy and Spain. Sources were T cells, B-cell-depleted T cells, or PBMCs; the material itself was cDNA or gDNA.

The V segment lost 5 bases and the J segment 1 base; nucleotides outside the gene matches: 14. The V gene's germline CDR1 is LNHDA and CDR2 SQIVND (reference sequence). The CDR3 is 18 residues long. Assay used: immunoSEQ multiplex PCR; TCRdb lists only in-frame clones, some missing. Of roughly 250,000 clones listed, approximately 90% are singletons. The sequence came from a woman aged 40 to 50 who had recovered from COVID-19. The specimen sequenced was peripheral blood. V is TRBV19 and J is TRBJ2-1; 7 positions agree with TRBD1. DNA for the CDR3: TGTGCCAGTAGTCCCCCGACCGGGACAGCGTCTTCCTACAATGAGCAGTTCTTC. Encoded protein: CASSPPTGTASSYNEQFF.